Listed below are T cell receptor beta chains from one sample, sequenced in a study of blood T cells in healthy people across ages. TCRdb independently ran MiXCR on the 5' RACE reads; one entry per CDR3 protein. Found here are approximately 960,000 distinct CDR3 sequences, just under 30% of them singletons; the top ten hold about 9.4%. The same specimen was also included in a second study, on T cells of mothers and their children.

The sequenced sample consisted of blood. The receptor source for this set is a woman aged 40 to 49 in good health. CDR3s include the opening cysteine and the closing phenylalanine or tryptophan. The D gene is left open where the match is weak. Rows give clone size only sometimes, using once, few, many, or a class for an expanded clone.

v_gene,d_gene,abundance,j_gene,CDR3nt,CDR3aa
TRBV2,-,many,TRBJ2-3,TGTGCCAGCAGTTCGCGGACCACAGATACGCAGTATTTT,CASSSRTTDTQYF
TRBV7-9,-,-,TRBJ2-3,TGTGCCAGCAGCCAAACTTGGGAAGGCGGCGATAGCACAGATACGCAGTATTTT,CASSQTWEGGDSTDTQYF
TRBV9,TRBD1,-,TRBJ1-2,TGTGTCAGCAGCGTAGAGCAAGGGACAGTCTATGGCTACACCTTC,CVSSVEQGTVYGYTF
TRBV28,-,few,TRBJ1-4,TGTGCCAGCAGTTTAAATCGCGCCCAGATTCGTGAAAAACTGTTTTTT,CASSLNRAQIREKLFF
TRBV20-1,TRBD2,once,TRBJ2-5,TGCAGTGCTGGAGCCGGACTAGCGGGGGCTGAGACCCAGTACTTC,CSAGAGLAGAETQYF
TRBV28,TRBD2,few,TRBJ2-3,TGTGCCAGCAGCCTAGCGGGGGGGCCCAGTGTCCCAGATACGCAGTATTTT,CASSLAGGPSVPDTQYF
TRBV5-6,-,once,TRBJ2-2,TGTGCCAGCCTTCCCCTGGGAGCAGGGAACACCGGGGAGCTGTTTTTT,CASLPLGAGNTGELFF
TRBV2,-,few,TRBJ2-3,TGTGCCAGCAGTGAAGGACTAGATCGCACAGATACGCAGTATTTT,CASSEGLDRTDTQYF
TRBV12-3/TRBV12-4,-,many,TRBJ2-7,TGTGCCAGCAGTTTAGGGATGGGCTACGAGCAGTACTTC,CASSLGMGYEQYF
TRBV28,-,few,TRBJ1-1,TGTGCCAGCAGTCTAATGCAGACGAACACTGAAGCTTTCTTT,CASSLMQTNTEAFF
TRBV7-9,-,few,TRBJ2-1,TGTGCCAGCAGCCCCCACGGGGAAGGGGCACACAATGGGCAGTTCTTC,CASSPHGEGAHNGQFF
TRBV10-3,-,few,TRBJ2-1,TGTGCCATCAGTGTATCAGGGGGGGATGAGCAGTTCTTC,CAISVSGGDEQFF
TRBV13,TRBD2,-,TRBJ2-5,TGTGCCAGCAGCTCGCCGGGACTAGCGGTTTACGGGCAGTACTTC,CASSSPGLAVYGQYF
TRBV12-3/TRBV12-4,TRBD1,few,TRBJ1-2,TGTGCCAGCAGCCCACAGGGGGCGGCTGGCTACACCTTC,CASSPQGAAGYTF
TRBV20-1,TRBD1,-,TRBJ1-2,TGCAGTGCTAGAGATAGGACAGGGCCGGGTGGCTACACCTTC,CSARDRTGPGGYTF
TRBV13,-,many,TRBJ2-5,TGTGCCAGCAGCTTAGCTGGGACGGATCCTACGAAGCAGTACTTC,CASSLAGTDPTKQYF
TRBV6-1,TRBD2,few,TRBJ2-7,TGTGCCGTACTAGCGGGGGCTTCCTACGAGCAGTACTTC,CAVLAGASYEQYF
TRBV29-1,-,many,TRBJ1-2,TGCAGCGTTCGGCAGGCTGTAGGCTACACCTTC,CSVRQAVGYTF